This TCR beta chain comes out of a study of cytomegalovirus exposure and HLA in healthy donors. The PCR employed 60 Vbeta primers together with 13 Jbeta primers. Sequenced by immunoSEQ multiplex PCR; TCRdb stores in-frame clones only, minus some. The sample includes fewer than 200,000 clones. General study findings and limits: 16,951 TCR beta sequences were associated with HLA alleles at 0.05 false discovery rate in a later analysis. Later analysis identified a missense DCLRE1C variant that was linked to TCR beta V- and J-gene trimming.

CDR3 length: 14 amino acids. The V and J ends lost 1 base and 2 bases respectively, with 9 bases between them. Germline-derived CDR1 and CDR2 are SGHVS and FQNEAQ. About this clone itself: What it binds is unknown. Other DNA sequences in the sample encode the same CDR3.

The TCR originated in a woman aged 55 to 70 in good health and CMV-seronegative. The genes are TRBV7-8 and TRBJ2-7, with a tentative D call TRBD1 (5 bases). The sequencing input was PBMCs. Written as DNA, the CDR3 is TGTGCCAGCAGCTTAGTCAGGGCCGCCTACGAGCAGTACTTC. Translation gives CASSLVRAAYEQYF.